Below are 30 T cell receptor beta chains sequenced from a single sample in a study of neoadjuvant nivolumab and ipilimumab in lung cancer. Repertoires were generated with immunoSEQ multiplex PCR, while TCRdb's copy carries only in-frame clones and drops some. The top ten clones hold more than 3% of a sample with some 50,000 clones, approximately 90% of them seen once. The source was blood, collected before neoadjuvant nivolumab, alone or with ipilimumab. The receptors derive from an adult with non-small cell lung cancer. Some clones in this sample may be carry-over from other donors' samples.

The V and J genes are TRBV6-1 and TRBJ2-5, with 13 bases identical to TRBD2. CDR1 is MNHNS, CDR2 SASEGT, per germline. The CDR3 totals 15 residues. After removal of 1 base from V and 4 bases from J, the junction contained 0 bases not matched to a gene. The CDR3 sequence: CASSEGLAGGETQYF. The CDR3 DNA reads as TGTGCCAGCAGTGAAGGACTAGCGGGAGGAGAGACCCAGTACTTC.

The V gene is TRBV30, the J gene TRBJ2-3; tentatively, D is TRBD2 (5 bases). This CDR3 is built from 14 residues. The germline V gene encodes CDR1 GTSNPN and CDR2 SVGIG (reference sequence). Trimming cost V 0 bases and J 6 bases, with 13 bases left between them. In DNA form, the CDR3 reads TGTGCCTGGAGTGTAGACCGGGGTGGGGATACGCAGTATTTT. Protein sequence: CAWSVDRGGDTQYF.

This clone appeared a few times. This chain joins TRBV6-5 and TRBJ1-3; tentative D call: TRBD1 (5 bases). Germline CDR1 reads MNHEY; CDR2 reads SVGAGI. V was shortened by 7 bases and J by 2 bases, with 12 bases between the two germline ends. The length of the CDR3 is 14 residues. CDR3 loop: CASTQQATGNTIYF. Here the CDR3 DNA reads TGTGCCAGCACTCAACAGGCTACTGGAAACACCATATATTTT.

V is TRBV9 and J is TRBJ2-1; TRBD1 aligns across 8 bases. V gave up 2 bases and J gave up 7 bases; unmatched junction bases: 14. Germline V lookup: CDR1 SGDLS, CDR2 YYNGEE. The CDR3 runs 17 residues. The CDR3 reads CASSVEGTGEAWNEQFF. Here the CDR3 DNA reads TGTGCCAGCAGCGTCGAGGGGACAGGAGAAGCGTGGAATGAGCAGTTCTTC.

The gene calls are TRBV7-9 and TRBJ2-1; D is perhaps TRBD1 or TRBD2 (5 bases each). This CDR3 spans 15 amino acids. V lost 6 bases, J lost 4 bases, and 16 bases lay in between. CDR1 is SEHNR and CDR2 is FQNEAQ in the germline V gene (reference sequence). The CDR3 DNA is TGTGCCAGCAGTCGGGACCCCCCTCGATACAATGAGCAGTTCTTC. Translating it yields CASSRDPPRYNEQFF.

CDR3 sequence: CASSPTGGADEQYF. The CDR3 bases are TGTGCCAGCAGCCCTACAGGGGGCGCGGACGAGCAGTACTTC. This chain connects TRBV7-2 to TRBJ2-7; TRBD1 matches 9 bases. The germline gives CDR1 SGHTA, CDR2 FQGNSA. This CDR3 has 14 amino acids. After removal of 5 bases from V and 5 bases from J, the junction contained 7 bases not matched to a gene.

The rearrangement links TRBV7-9 to TRBJ2-1, with D unclear. The CDR3 runs to 12 residues. In germline, CDR1 is SEHNR, CDR2 FQNEAQ (reference sequence). With 5 bases removed from V and 12 bases from J, the gap between germline ends came to 14 bases. CDR3 in DNA: TGTGCCAGCAGCGAAACCCTGGTTGGGCAGTTCTTC. It specifies CASSETLVGQFF.

V usage is TRBV7-3 and J usage is TRBJ2-2; 8 bases fit TRBD2. The CDR3 runs to 17 residues. Trimming at V came to 3 bases and at J to 2 bases, leaving 8 bases not matched to a gene. From germline, CDR1 is SGHTA and CDR2 FQGTGA. CDR3 residues: CASSFSSGSLNTGELFF. The CDR3 coding sequence is TGTGCCAGCAGCTTTAGCAGCGGGAGTCTAAACACCGGGGAGCTGTTTTTT.

The chain uses TRBV5-1 and TRBJ2-5, with TRBD2 as a possible D gene (5 bases). Germline CDR1 SGHRS, CDR2 YFSETQ. Trimming shortened V by 0 bases and J by 3 bases, and 12 bases separated the two germline ends. This CDR3 contains 15 residues. This CDR3 is CASSLEEAVKETQYF. CDR3 nucleotide sequence: TGCGCCAGCAGCTTGGAGGAGGCAGTTAAAGAGACCCAGTACTTC. Drawing the rest from reference TRBV5-1 and TRBJ2-5, the complete variable domain is KAGVTQTPRYLIKTRGQQVTLSCSPISGHRSVSWYQQTPGQGLQFLFEYFSETQRNKGNFPGRFSGRQFSNSRSEMNVSTLELGDSALYLCASSLEEAVKETQYFGPGTRLLVL.

The J gene is TRBJ2-1, the V gene TRBV19, with TRBD1 matching over 9 bases. The CDR3 has 14 amino acids. Losses at the gene ends were 7 bases for V and 7 bases for J; bases not matched to a gene: 8. Per the germline V gene, CDR1 is LNHDA and CDR2 is SQIVND (reference sequence). The CDR3 sequence is CASNSGQGWNEQFF. For the CDR3, the DNA is TGTGCCAGTAATTCGGGACAGGGATGGAATGAGCAGTTCTTC.

The chain uses TRBV30 and TRBJ2-1, with 12 nucleotides matching TRBD2. The CDR3 runs to 15 residues. The J segment lost 7 bases and the V segment lost 3 bases, leaving 7 bases of the junction unmatched. The germline CDR1 and CDR2 sequences are GTSNPN and SVGIG (reference sequence). The CDR3 DNA reads TGTGCCTGGAGCACTGGACTAGCGGGAATAAATGAGCAGTTCTTC. This encodes CAWSTGLAGINEQFF.

V and J are TRBV7-2 and TRBJ2-1; TRBD1 matches at 10 bases. CDR1 and CDR2 (germline): SGHTA, FQGNSA. After removal of 1 base from V and 4 bases from J, the junction contained 1 base not matched to a gene. This CDR3 is 15 amino acids long. CDR3 protein: CASSLGQGAYNEQFF. The CDR3 DNA is TGTGCCAGCAGCTTAGGACAGGGGGCGTACAATGAGCAGTTCTTC.

This chain links TRBV29-1 with TRBJ2-3; 8 nucleotides align to TRBD2. Germline loops: CDR1 SQVTM, CDR2 ANQGSEA. The CDR3 contains 12 residues. V lost 6 bases to trimming and J lost 2 bases; unmatched junction nucleotides: 1. CDR3: CSVREDTDTQYF. The CDR3 DNA sequence: TGCAGCGTGCGGGAGGACACAGATACGCAGTATTTT.

The chain employs TRBV18 and TRBJ1-1; D might be TRBD1 (5 bases). Germline V gives CDR1 KGHSH, CDR2 LQKENI. The CDR3 has 14 residues. V gave up 5 bases and J gave up 1 base, with 11 bases separating them. CDR3 nucleotides: TGTGCCAGCTCAGCCGGGGGGGGGAACACTGAAGCTTTCTTT. It codes for CASSAGGGNTEAFF.

This clone showed up just a few times. This chain connects TRBV6-1 to TRBJ2-7, with unresolved D. The length of the CDR3 is 14 residues. From germline, CDR1 is MNHNS and CDR2 SASEGT. The V and J ends lost 4 bases and 2 bases respectively, with 12 bases between them. CDR3 loop: CASSALTDTYEQYF. CDR3 in DNA: TGTGCCAGCAGTGCCCTGACTGATACCTACGAGCAGTACTTC.

V is TRBV7-8 and J is TRBJ2-4; 13 nucleotides match TRBD2. Germline CDR1 reads SGHVS; CDR2 reads FQNEAQ. Trimming took 1 base from V and 3 from J; bases not matched to a gene: 18. The CDR3 is made up of 22 amino acids. The CDR3 region has the DNA TGTGCCAGCAGCTTAGTTCGAGAGAGGACTAGCGGGAGCCGGTTGGACAAAAACATTCAGTACTTC. It translates to CASSLVRERTSGSRLDKNIQYF. The variable domain in full, completed from reference TRBV7-8 and TRBJ2-4, reads GAGVSQSPRYKVAKRGQDVALRCDPISGHVSLFWYQQALGQGPEFLTYFQNEAQLDKSGLPSDRFFAERPEGSVSTLKIQRTQQEDSAVYLCASSLVRERTSGSRLDKNIQYFGAGTRLSVL.

The DNA of the CDR3 is TGTGCCAGCAGCTTAAGAAGGGGTTTTAACACTGAAGCTTTCTTT. Protein product: CASSLRRGFNTEAFF. The chain joins TRBV7-8 to TRBJ1-1; weak D call: TRBD1 (5 bases). There are 15 residues in the CDR3. The germline V and J ends were trimmed by 2 bases and 2 bases, with 12 bases remaining between them. Germline assignment: CDR1 SGHVS and CDR2 FQNEAQ.

The chain carries TRBV5-1 and TRBJ2-5, with D unclear. Trimming removed 5 bases at V and 5 bases at J, with 13 bases between. The germline V gene encodes CDR1 SGHRS and CDR2 YFSETQ. The CDR3 has 13 residues. In DNA, the CDR3 is TGCGCCAGCAGGCCAAGTTTGGGGGAGACCCAGTACTTC. Protein: CASRPSLGETQYF.

The V call is TRBV7-2, the J call TRBJ2-3, with TRBD2 matching over 12 bases. With V trimmed by 4 bases and J by 1 base, 12 bases remained unmatched. Germline CDR1 reads SGHTA; CDR2 reads FQGNSA. The CDR3 runs to 19 residues. The CDR3 DNA follows: TGTGCCAGCAGCTCCCCTTGGGCTAGCGGGAGGGCCGGCACAGATACGCAGTATTTT. This gives the protein CASSSPWASGRAGTDTQYF.

This chain links TRBV6-5 with TRBJ1-1; the match to TRBD1 covers 7 bases. The J segment lost 0 bases and the V segment lost 5 bases, leaving 6 bases of the junction unmatched. Germline assignment: CDR1 MNHEY and CDR2 SVGAGI. The CDR3 length is 15 residues. For the CDR3, the DNA is TGTGCCAGCAGTAGACCCGGGACAGTGAACACTGAAGCTTTCTTT. Translating it yields CASSRPGTVNTEAFF.

This chain uses TRBV6-1 with TRBJ2-7; no definite D call. Germline values: CDR1 MNHNS, CDR2 SASEGT. The CDR3 has 15 residues. Trimming cost V 4 bases and J 0 bases, with 13 bases left between them. The CDR3 here is CASSVQPLNSYEQYF. Written as DNA, the CDR3 is TGTGCCAGCAGTGTACAGCCCCTAAACTCCTACGAGCAGTACTTC.

The chain joins TRBV7-2 to TRBJ2-5; TRBD2 matches 13 bases. Germline V gives CDR1 SGHTA, CDR2 FQGNSA. The CDR3 totals 16 residues. V lost 5 bases, J lost 5 bases, and 8 bases stayed unmatched. CDR3 nucleotide sequence: TGTGCCAGCAGCCCGAGACTAGCGGGAGGCGGGGAGACCCAGTACTTC. It specifies CASSPRLAGGGETQYF. The whole variable domain, filled in from reference TRBV7-2 and TRBJ2-5, reads GAGVSQSPSNKVTEKGKDVELRCDPISGHTALYWYRQSLGQGLEFLIYFQGNSAPDKSGLPSDRFSAERTGGSVSTLTIQRTQQEDSAVYLCASSPRLAGGGETQYFGPGTRLLVL.

This chain links TRBV7-7 with TRBJ2-5, with D possibly being TRBD1 (6 bases). Germline CDR1 is SSHAT and CDR2 is FNYEAQ (reference sequence). The CDR3 is 16 amino acids. This CDR3 is CVSSLASPQGKETQYF. CDR3 sequence (DNA): TGTGTTAGCAGCTTAGCTTCCCCCCAGGGGAAAGAGACCCAGTACTTC.

The V call is TRBV7-9, the J call TRBJ1-2; 8 bases are a match to TRBD1. Losses at the gene ends were 5 bases for V and 7 bases for J; bases not matched to a gene: 3. The CDR3 has 12 residues. Germline CDR1 reads SEHNR; CDR2 reads FQNEAQ (reference sequence). CDR3 protein: CASSGQGIGYTF. DNA of the CDR3: TGTGCCAGCAGCGGACAGGGTATTGGCTACACCTTC.

V gene TRBV6-1 combines with J gene TRBJ2-3; 7 bases are shared with TRBD2. With 2 bases clipped from V and 0 bases from J, the junction kept 2 bases outside the gene matches. The CDR3 is made up of 15 amino acids. In germline, CDR1 is MNHNS, CDR2 SASEGT. The CDR3 protein is CASSESSGSTDTQYF. The CDR3 nucleotides are TGTGCCAGCAGTGAAAGTAGCGGGAGCACAGATACGCAGTATTTT.

The V gene is TRBV18, the J gene TRBJ2-7; D is unclear. Germline loops: CDR1 KGHSH, CDR2 LQKENI. The CDR3 totals 15 residues. The germline V and J ends were trimmed by 0 bases and 2 bases, with 11 bases remaining between them. CDR3 nucleotide sequence: TGTGCCAGCTCACCACCCGGGCCCAGCACCTACGAGCAGTACTTC. It specifies CASSPPGPSTYEQYF. The full variable domain, in which reference TRBV18 and TRBJ2-7 provide the parts outside the CDR3, is NAGVMQNPRHLVRRRGQEARLRCSPMKGHSHVYWYRQLPEEGLKFMVYLQKENIIDESGMPKERFSAEFPKEGPSILRIQQVVRGDSAAYFCASSPPGPSTYEQYFGPGTRLTVT.

V is TRBV25-1 and J is TRBJ2-6; maybe TRBD2 (5 bases). Germline V gene sequence: CDR1 MGHDK, CDR2 SYGVNS. The CDR3 is 18 residues long. Trimming pared 6 bases from V and 0 bases from J, leaving 18 bases between. In DNA, the CDR3 is TGTGCCAGCAGCCCCCTCTTGCGCCGGGGCTCTGGGGCCAACGTCCTGACTTTC. Amino acids: CASSPLLRRGSGANVLTF.

The rearrangement joins TRBV5-1 to TRBJ2-1; 9 bases match TRBD2. Germline V CDR1 and CDR2: SGHRS, YFSETQ. V lost 0 bases, J lost 7 bases, and 5 bases stayed unmatched. The CDR3 totals 15 residues. CDR3 in amino acids: CASSLAGLAMNEQFF. The CDR3, as DNA: TGCGCCAGCAGCTTGGCGGGACTAGCAATGAATGAGCAGTTCTTC.

This clone appeared a single time. The V call is TRBV18, the J call TRBJ2-1, with D tentatively TRBD2 (5 bases). Germline CDR1 is KGHSH and CDR2 is LQKENI. Trimming cost V 3 bases and J 3 bases, with 15 bases left between them. The CDR3 consists of 16 residues. Here the CDR3 reads CASSPPVLANYNEQFF. CDR3 sequence (DNA): TGTGCCAGCTCACCCCCCGTCCTAGCCAACTACAATGAGCAGTTCTTC.

V gene TRBV2 combines with J gene TRBJ2-7; 8 bases are a match to TRBD1. Per the germline V gene, CDR1 is SNHLY and CDR2 is FYNNEI. V lost 6 bases and J lost 0; bases outside the gene matches: 1. The CDR3 has 13 residues. The CDR3 DNA is TGTGCCAGCAGGACAGGGGTCTCCTACGAGCAGTACTTC. Residues: CASRTGVSYEQYF.